The subject of this entry is one T cell receptor beta chain. The target antigen is unknown. PCR used 60 Vbeta primers and 13 Jbeta primers. Sequencing was performed with immunoSEQ multiplex PCR; in TCRdb, only in-frame clones are kept and a portion is missing. The data hold fewer than 200,000 clones, with approximately 82% observed a single time. This specimen comes from a study of cytomegalovirus exposure and HLA in healthy donors. Study-wide results and limits: Most TCR beta V segments were productive about 87% or about 30% of the time in an earlier analysis. Accurate HLA-A and HLA-B prediction from TCR beta sequences was reported for most subjects.

V was pared by 3 bases and J by 1 base, with 9 bases between. This CDR3 contains 14 residues. Germline CDR1 reads KGHSH; CDR2 reads LQKENI. Source material: PBMCs. V is TRBV18 and J is TRBJ1-1, with D maybe TRBD1 (6 bases). This receptor was taken from a male donor in good health and CMV-seronegative. The CDR3 DNA reads TGTGCCAGCTCACCGGGACACCCGAACACTGAAGCTTTCTTT. Encoded protein: CASSPGHPNTEAFF.